This TCR beta chain is from a study of blood T cells in healthy people across ages. A second PCR, run for roughly 7 to 11 cycles, used a sample-barcoded 5' primer plus a J-beta primer mix. TCRdb re-analysed the 5' RACE reads in MiXCR, keeping a single row per CDR3 protein. The sample contains some 1.7 million distinct CDR3 sequences, approximately 30% of which appear only once. J was trimmed by 2 bases and V by 8 bases; bases with no gene match: 12. This CDR3 has 15 residues. Per the germline V gene, CDR1 is SQVTM and CDR2 is ANQGSEA. In terms of origin and age, donors were healthy Caucasian individuals from Russia aged 6 to 90. This clonotype was observed at least ten times.

This receptor was identified in a woman under 40 in good health. Source material: blood. The chain uses TRBV29-1 and TRBJ2-5; 9 bases match TRBD1. Here the CDR3 reads CSTYRGLHQQETQYF. CDR3 coding DNA: TGCAGCACCTACAGGGGGCTCCATCAGCAAGAGACCCAGTACTTC.